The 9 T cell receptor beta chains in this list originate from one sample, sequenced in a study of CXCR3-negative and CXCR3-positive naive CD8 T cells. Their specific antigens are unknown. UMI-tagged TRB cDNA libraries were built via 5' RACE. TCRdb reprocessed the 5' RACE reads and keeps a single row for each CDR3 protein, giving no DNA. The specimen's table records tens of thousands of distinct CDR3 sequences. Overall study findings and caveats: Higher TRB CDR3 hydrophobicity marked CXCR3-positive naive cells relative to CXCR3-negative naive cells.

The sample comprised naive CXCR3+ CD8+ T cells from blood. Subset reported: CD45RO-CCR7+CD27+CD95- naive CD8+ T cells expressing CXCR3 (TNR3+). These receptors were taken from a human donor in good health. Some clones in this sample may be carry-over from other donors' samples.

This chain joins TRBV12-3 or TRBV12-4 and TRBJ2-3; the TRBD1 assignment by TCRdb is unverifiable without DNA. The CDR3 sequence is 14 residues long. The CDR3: CASSKPGKGDTQYF.

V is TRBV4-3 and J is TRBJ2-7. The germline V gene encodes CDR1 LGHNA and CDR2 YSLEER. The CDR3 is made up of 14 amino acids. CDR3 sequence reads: CASSQDVGVYEQYF.

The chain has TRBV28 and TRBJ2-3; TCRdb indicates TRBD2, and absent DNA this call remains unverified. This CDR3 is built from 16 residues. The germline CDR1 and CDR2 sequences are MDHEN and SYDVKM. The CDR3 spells CASSLSREHPYPTQYF.

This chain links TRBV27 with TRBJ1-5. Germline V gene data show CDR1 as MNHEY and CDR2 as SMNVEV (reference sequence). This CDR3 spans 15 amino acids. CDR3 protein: CASSLGGGRDQPQHF.

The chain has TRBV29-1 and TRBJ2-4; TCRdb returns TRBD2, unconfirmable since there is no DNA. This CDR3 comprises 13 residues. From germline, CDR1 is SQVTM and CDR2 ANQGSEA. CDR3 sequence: CSAGGRGANIQYF.

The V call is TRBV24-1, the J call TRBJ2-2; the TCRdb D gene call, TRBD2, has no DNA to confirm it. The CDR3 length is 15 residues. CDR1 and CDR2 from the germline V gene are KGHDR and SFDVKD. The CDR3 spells CATSDSTLETGELFF.

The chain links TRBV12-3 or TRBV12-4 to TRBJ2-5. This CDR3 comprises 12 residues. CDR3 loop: CASSGGGETQYF.

The CDR3 sequence: CASSLTGVGTEAFF. The rearrangement joins TRBV6-5 to TRBJ1-1; the D call from TCRdb, TRBD1, cannot be confirmed without DNA. Per germline, CDR1 MNHEY and CDR2 SVGAGI. This CDR3 contains 14 residues.

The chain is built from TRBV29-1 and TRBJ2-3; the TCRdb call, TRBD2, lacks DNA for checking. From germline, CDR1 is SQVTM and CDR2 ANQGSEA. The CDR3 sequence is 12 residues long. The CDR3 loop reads CSGSPTADTQYF.